This T cell receptor beta chain originates from a study of shared clonotypes between healthy human individuals. CDR1 is SGHRS and CDR2 is YFSETQ in the germline V gene. This CDR3 comprises 13 residues. Trimming left V 9 bases short and J 3 bases short, with 15 bases between. The data were produced by immunoSEQ multiplex PCR, yet TCRdb's version contains in-frame clones alone and is incomplete. This sample has a few million clones, with just over 90% found just once. The sequence derives from a man between 18 and 29 years old in good health. Some clones in this sample may be carry-over from other donors' samples. Source material: naive CD4+ T cells from PBMCs. Subset reported: CD45RA+ positively selected. The gene calls are TRBV5-1 and TRBJ1-1, with D hard to call. DNA for the CDR3: TGCGCCACTAAATTGGACGGATACACTGAAGCTTTCTTT. Amino acid sequence: CATKLDGYTEAFF.